These 13 T cell receptor beta chains originate from one sample sequenced in a study of OX40 agonist ivuxolimab in advanced cancers. Sequencing used immunoSEQ multiplex PCR; TCRdb keeps in-frame clones, though not all of them. The sample lists about 61,000 clones; approximately 86% were seen once. Sequences were derived from CD4+ or CD8+ T cells sorted from blood, sampled in a trial of the OX40 agonist ivuxolimab. The receptors originated from an adult with an advanced solid tumor such as melanoma, head and neck, liver or kidney cancer.

CDR3 DNA sequence: TGTGCCAGTAGTCAGGGGGGCAGCCCCTACGAGCAGTACTTC. Protein sequence: CASSQGGSPYEQYF. This chain links TRBV19 with TRBJ2-7; D might be TRBD1 (7 bases). CDR3 length: 14 residues. Trimming left V 5 bases short and J 2 bases short, with 13 bases between. The germline gives CDR1 LNHDA, CDR2 SQIVND (reference sequence). Full variable domain (outside the CDR3, taken from reference TRBV19 and TRBJ2-7): DGGITQSPKYLFRKEGQNVTLSCEQNLNHDAMYWYRQDPGQGLRLIYYSQIVNDFQKGDIAEGYSVSREKKESFPLTVTSAQKNPTAFYLCASSQGGSPYEQYFGPGTRLTVT.

V is TRBV2 and J is TRBJ2-3; D not certain. Germline CDR1 SNHLY, CDR2 FYNNEI. The CDR3 consists of 15 residues. V lost 4 bases, J lost 3 bases, and 14 bases lay in between. The CDR3 region has the DNA TGTGCCAGCAGTGCCCCGGTAACGACTACAGATACGCAGTATTTT. It translates to CASSAPVTTTDTQYF.

The chain uses TRBV5-1 and TRBJ2-2, with 7 bases lining up with TRBD1. The germline V gene encodes CDR1 SGHRS and CDR2 YFSETQ. J lost 2 bases, V lost 4 bases, and 2 bases had no gene match. CDR3 length: 14 residues. The CDR3 nucleotides are TGCGCCAGCAGCCGGGACAGTAACACCGGGGAGCTGTTTTTT. Encoded protein: CASSRDSNTGELFF.

V is TRBV18 and J is TRBJ1-1; D is ambiguous. The CDR3 runs to 13 residues. The germline V gene encodes CDR1 KGHSH and CDR2 LQKENI. V gave up 3 bases and J gave up 0 bases, with 5 bases separating them. This chain's CDR3 is CASSPNMNTEAFF. In DNA, the CDR3 is TGTGCCAGCTCACCGAATATGAACACTGAAGCTTTCTTT. The whole variable domain, filled in from reference TRBV18 and TRBJ1-1, reads NAGVMQNPRHLVRRRGQEARLRCSPMKGHSHVYWYRQLPEEGLKFMVYLQKENIIDESGMPKERFSAEFPKEGPSILRIQQVVRGDSAAYFCASSPNMNTEAFFGQGTRLTVV.

This chain uses TRBV5-1 with TRBJ2-5; D perhaps matches TRBD1 (7 bases). The germline gives CDR1 SGHRS, CDR2 YFSETQ. The CDR3 totals 17 residues. The ends were cut back, 4 bases at V and 0 bases at J, with 19 bases in the middle. The CDR3 reads CASSRGTVTRYQETQYF. The CDR3, as DNA: TGCGCCAGCAGCCGCGGGACAGTAACTAGGTACCAAGAGACCCAGTACTTC. Complete variable domain (other parts from reference TRBV5-1 and TRBJ2-5): KAGVTQTPRYLIKTRGQQVTLSCSPISGHRSVSWYQQTPGQGLQFLFEYFSETQRNKGNFPGRFSGRQFSNSRSEMNVSTLELGDSALYLCASSRGTVTRYQETQYFGPGTRLLVL.

The chain couples TRBV4-1 to TRBJ2-4; maybe TRBD1 (6 bases). Germline V gives CDR1 MGHRA, CDR2 YSYEKL. The CDR3 totals 19 residues. V dropped 2 bases and J dropped 0 bases, with 20 bases sitting between them. In DNA, the CDR3 is TGCGCCAGCAGCCAAATACTGTCCGGGACATCGGGAGCCAAAAACATTCAGTACTTC. This translates into CASSQILSGTSGAKNIQYF.

The chain links TRBV6-6 to TRBJ2-7, with 9 bases aligning to TRBD1. CDR3 length: 16 residues. The V segment lost 3 bases and the J segment 4 bases; nucleotides outside the gene matches: 10. Germline V gene data show CDR1 as MNHNY and CDR2 as SVGAGI (reference sequence). CDR3 DNA sequence: TGTGCCAGCAGTTATTACTACCGGGACAGGGCGTACGAGCAGTACTTC. Translated, it gives CASSYYYRDRAYEQYF.

As for this clone: It is unclear where the CDR3 begins or ends on the DNA, so no DNA is shown, and the CDR3 is as TCRdb lists it. The rearrangement links TRBV12-1 to TRBJ2-1; the DNA was not compared with TRBD1, the D call given in the table. TRBV12-1 is assigned pseudogene status. Termini included, the CDR3 measures 15 amino acids. CDR3 sequence reads: CASSFGAGSYNEQFF.

The V and J genes are TRBV19 and TRBJ1-5; a weak D match, TRBD1 (5 bases). V was cut by 5 bases and J by 3 bases, with 11 bases left in between. The CDR3 is 14 residues long. Germline V lookup: CDR1 LNHDA, CDR2 SQIVND (reference sequence). The CDR3 protein is CASSQTENNQPQHF. The CDR3 DNA is TGTGCCAGTAGTCAGACAGAGAACAATCAGCCCCAGCATTTT.

The chain uses TRBV5-4 and TRBJ2-1; D may be TRBD2 (6 bases). Germline CDR1 is SGHNT and CDR2 is YYREEE (reference sequence). The V end lost 3 bases, the J end lost 9 bases, and 13 bases lay between the germline ends. This CDR3 is built from 13 residues. The CDR3 protein is CASSSGGWGEQFF. The CDR3 region has the DNA TGTGCCAGCAGCTCCGGGGGATGGGGTGAGCAGTTCTTC. Variable domain in full (rest from reference TRBV5-4 and TRBJ2-1): ETGVTQSPTHLIKTRGQQVTLRCSSQSGHNTVSWYQQALGQGPQFIFQYYREEENGRGNFPPRFSGLQFPNYSSELNVNALELDDSALYLCASSSGGWGEQFFGPGTRLTVL.

This clone is medium-sized. This rearrangement joins TRBV5-6 to TRBJ1-1, with D uncertain. V was clipped by 4 bases and J by 3 bases, with 4 bases between them. CDR3 length: 11 residues. The V gene's germline CDR1 is SGHDT and CDR2 YYEEEE. The DNA of the CDR3 is TGTGCCAGCAGCCTCTACACTGAAGCTTTCTTT. Encoded protein: CASSLYTEAFF.

This chain uses TRBV6-1 with TRBJ1-2; perhaps TRBD1 as D (6 bases). The CDR3 is 14 residues long. V lost 3 bases, J lost 1 base, and 9 bases lay in between. Germline CDR1 and CDR2: MNHNS and SASEGT. This CDR3 is CASSDRDINYGYTF. CDR3 sequence (DNA): TGTGCCAGCAGTGACCGGGACATTAACTATGGCTACACCTTC.

This chain links TRBV5-1 with TRBJ1-6; D call uncertain. The CDR3 runs 14 residues. V was pared by 5 bases and J by 6 bases, with 12 bases between. Per germline, CDR1 SGHRS and CDR2 YFSETQ. As DNA, the CDR3 is TGCGCCAGCAGTTGGCAAGCGGGTAATTCACCCCTCCACTTT. Translation: CASSWQAGNSPLHF.